The rows below give T cell receptor beta chains drawn from one sample of a study of early T cells in non-severe SARS-CoV-2 infection. Via MiXCR, TCRdb re-called the 5' RACE reads, giving one row per CDR3 protein. The repertoire includes under 60,000 distinct CDR3 sequences, about 13% of them detected once, and around 9.6% sits in the top ten. Sequences were obtained from whole blood. Receptor source: an adult who was a healthcare worker with PCR-confirmed SARS-CoV-2 infection or an uninfected control (not recorded which). CDR3s include the opening cysteine and the closing phenylalanine or tryptophan. The order of the fields is J gene, D gene, clone size, V gene, CDR3 DNA, CDR3 protein. D genes are given only for firm matches. Clone size is shown for a subset of rows, as once, few, many or a class of expanded clone.

>TRBJ1-5|NA|NA|TRBV2
TGTGCCAGCAGTGAGGACAGTTTTCAGCCCCAGCATTTT
CASSEDSFQPQHF
>TRBJ2-3|NA|many|TRBV2
TGTGCCAGCAGTGAACAGGGTACGCAGTATTTT
CASSEQGTQYF
>TRBJ2-2|NA|many|TRBV4-1
TGCGCCAGCAGCCAACGGGGAGGCGGGGAGCTGTTTTTT
CASSQRGGGELFF
>TRBJ1-4|TRBD1|NA|TRBV7-8
TGTGCCAGCAGCTCGGCCAGGGGGCATTTTGAAAAACTGTTTTTT
CASSSARGHFEKLFF
>TRBJ2-7|NA|NA|TRBV7-9
TGTGCCAGCAGCTTAGTACAGTCTGGGCAGTATTTC
CASSLVQSGQYF
>TRBJ2-3|NA|NA|TRBV29-1
TGCAGCGTTGAAATTAGCACAGATACGCAGTATTTT
CSVEISTDTQYF
>TRBJ1-1|TRBD1|few|TRBV12-3/TRBV12-4
TGTGCCAGCAGTTTAATGCAGGGGGGGAACACTGAAGCTTTCTTT
CASSLMQGGNTEAFF
>TRBJ2-4|NA|few|TRBV20-1
TGCAGTGCTACTCGGTTAGCCAAAAACATTCAGTACTTC
CSATRLAKNIQYF
>TRBJ1-2|NA|many|TRBV7-2
TGTGCCAGCAGCTTAGCGCCCAGTAACTATGGCTACACCTTC
CASSLAPSNYGYTF
>TRBJ2-7|NA|many|TRBV5-1
TGCGCCAGCAGCGTCGGGGCCTACGAGCAGTACTTC
CASSVGAYEQYF
>TRBJ2-3|NA|NA|TRBV9
TGTGCCAGCAGCCCTTTGGGGAGGAGAAGGAGCACAGATACGCAGTATTTT
CASSPLGRRRSTDTQYF
>TRBJ2-7|NA|NA|TRBV20-1
TGCACTGCCGGGGACGACTACGAGCAGTACTTC
CTAGDDYEQYF
>TRBJ1-3|TRBD1|many|TRBV20-1
TGCAGTGCTAGAGAACAGGGGTCCACCATATATTTT
CSAREQGSTIYF
>TRBJ1-1|NA|few|TRBV10-3
TGTGCCATCGGGTGGACTGCGAACACTGAAGCTTTCTTT
CAIGWTANTEAFF
>TRBJ2-7|NA|few|TRBV11-1
TGTGCCAGCAGCACCGAGGGCTACGAGCAGTACTTC
CASSTEGYEQYF
>TRBJ2-7|NA|few|TRBV5-4
TGTGCCAGCAGCGCGGGGGGACAGGAGGCCTACGAGCAGTACTTC
CASSAGGQEAYEQYF
>TRBJ1-2|NA|NA|TRBV6-5
TGTGCCAGCAGTTACATCGGGGCCTCTGGCTACACCTTC
CASSYIGASGYTF
>TRBJ1-2|TRBD1|few|TRBV30
TGTGCCTGGAGTCGACAGGGGGGATATGGCTACACCTTC
CAWSRQGGYGYTF
>TRBJ2-1|TRBD2|few|TRBV7-9
TGTGCCAGCAGCTTAGACGGACTAGCGGGGAATGAGCAGTTCTTC
CASSLDGLAGNEQFF
>TRBJ2-1|NA|NA|TRBV27
TGTGCCAGCAAGATGAGAGCCAGTGAGCAGTTCTTC
CASKMRASEQFF
>TRBJ1-4|NA|many|TRBV18
TGTGCCAGCTCAACACAGGGAGCAACTAATGAAAAACTGTTTTTT
CASSTQGATNEKLFF
>TRBJ2-5|TRBD2|many|TRBV7-6
TGTGCCAGCAGCGCTCGGCGGGGGTTACAAGAGACCCAGTACTTC
CASSARRGLQETQYF
>TRBJ1-4|TRBD1|few|TRBV5-1
TGCGCCAGCAGCGATAACAGGGGAGGGGAAAAACTGTTTTTT
CASSDNRGGEKLFF
>TRBJ2-7|TRBD2|NA|TRBV18
TGTGCCAGCTCACCTACGGGGGGTGGCTACGAGCAGTACTTC
CASSPTGGGYEQYF
>TRBJ2-2|NA|NA|TRBV9
TGTGCCAGCAGCGTTCCTCCCTCCGGGGAGCTGTTTTTT
CASSVPPSGELFF
>TRBJ2-1|TRBD2|NA|TRBV2
TGTGCCAGCAGTGAAGAGAGGCTAGCGGGAGGTGCCGGTGAGCAGTTCTTC
CASSEERLAGGAGEQFF
>TRBJ1-3|NA|NA|TRBV2
TGTGCCAGCCGAAGAGACTCTGGAAACACCATATATTTT
CASRRDSGNTIYF
>TRBJ2-7|TRBD2|many|TRBV6-6
TGTGCCAGCAGTCACGAAGCGGGGAGGATGAACGAGCAGTACTTC
CASSHEAGRMNEQYF
>TRBJ1-4|NA|many|TRBV6-1
TGTGCCAGCAGTGGCATCATCCTGCAGGGAAAACTGTTTTTT
CASSGIILQGKLFF